A selection of T cell receptor beta chains follows, all from one sample in a study of breast tumors, draining lymph nodes, adjacent tissues. TCRdb re-called the multiplex PCR reads with MiXCR, one entry per CDR3 protein. Of fewer than 85,000 distinct CDR3 sequences listed, roughly a fifth are singletons. Sequences were obtained from axillary lymph node tissue. Source of these receptors: a female donor with breast cancer. Some clones in this sample may be carry-over from other donors' samples. CDR3s include the opening cysteine and the closing phenylalanine or tryptophan. The order of the fields is J gene, clone size, V gene, D gene, CDR3 DNA, CDR3 protein. D genes are given only for firm matches. Only some rows state a clone size, as once, few, many or a class for expanded clones.

TRBJ1-5	many	TRBV6-2/TRBV6-3	.	TGTGCCAGCAGTTACGGTTATAGCAATCAGCCCCAGCATTTT	CASSYGYSNQPQHF
TRBJ2-7	.	TRBV30	.	TGTGCCTGGAGAAGGATCGTTCTTTCCGAGCAGTACTTC	CAWRRIVLSEQYF
TRBJ1-2	many	TRBV5-1	.	TGCGCCAGCAGCTTGTACGTCTCAACCTTTAACTATGGCTACACCTTC	CASSLYVSTFNYGYTF
TRBJ2-1	many	TRBV7-9	.	TGTGCCAGCGGCGTGGAGGGAACTCACAGCAATGAGCAGTTCTTC	CASGVEGTHSNEQFF
TRBJ1-4	many	TRBV20-1	.	TGCAGTGCTAGATCCCCCAGGGTCTCTAATGAAAAACTGTTTTTT	CSARSPRVSNEKLFF
TRBJ2-3	many	TRBV4-2	.	TGTGCCAGCAGCCAAGTGGTTGGGGCCGGGACAGATACGCAGTATTTT	CASSQVVGAGTDTQYF
TRBJ2-1	many	TRBV7-9	.	TGTGCCAGCAGCTGGGGACGCCGGAGAGTGGTTTCCTACAATGAGCAGTTCTTC	CASSWGRRRVVSYNEQFF
TRBJ1-2	many	TRBV25-1	.	TGTGCCAGCAGTGAACAGTTTCTAAGCTATGGCTACACCTTC	CASSEQFLSYGYTF
TRBJ2-3	.	TRBV28	.	TGTGCCAGCAGTCTTGGGGCAAGGCGGTATGATACGCAGTATTTT	CASSLGARRYDTQYF
TRBJ1-5	many	TRBV15	.	TGTGCCACCAGCAGAGGAGGTAGTAGGGGGAATCAGCCCCAGCATTTT	CATSRGGSRGNQPQHF
TRBJ2-7	many	TRBV9	TRBD2	TGTGCCAGCAGCTCCGCCGGGACTAGCGTTGAGCAGTACTTC	CASSSAGTSVEQYF
TRBJ2-5	many	TRBV20-1	.	TGCAGTGCTAGAGACCCCCGGGACCAAGAGACCCAGTACTTC	CSARDPRDQETQYF
TRBJ2-2	.	TRBV28	TRBD2	TGTGCCAGCAGTTTAGGAGCGGGAGCTGGCCGGAAGCTGTTTTTT	CASSLGAGAGRKLFF
TRBJ2-3	.	TRBV18	.	TGTGCCAGCTCACCAGCCCGGACAGATACGCAGTATTTT	CASSPARTDTQYF
TRBJ2-3	many	TRBV5-1	TRBD2	TGCGCCAGCAGTCAAGCGGGGAGTGCAGATACGCAGTATTTT	CASSQAGSADTQYF
TRBJ2-7	many	TRBV19	.	TGTGCCAGTAGTATTCAAGCAAACCACTACGAGCAGTACTTC	CASSIQANHYEQYF